What follows describes a single TCR beta chain. V was clipped by 6 bases and J by 0 bases; unmatched bases: 5. In germline, CDR1 is KGHSH, CDR2 LQKENI. The CDR3 contains 15 residues. TCRdb's copy holds only in-frame clones and misses some; the assay was immunoSEQ multiplex PCR. This table holds approximately 90,000 clones, roughly 91% found once. The source of the sample is a study of T cell changes during pregnancy in multiple sclerosis. V is TRBV18 and J is TRBJ1-3; TRBD1 matches at 7 bases. The source is a female donor in good health, enrolled as a control in a pregnancy study. This specimen was peripheral blood, taken after pregnancy. The CDR3 DNA sequence: TGTGCCAGCTCTCCGGACAGGACCTCTGGAAACACCATATATTTT. Translated: CASSPDRTSGNTIYF. The whole variable domain, filled in from reference TRBV18 and TRBJ1-3, reads NAGVMQNPRHLVRRRGQEARLRCSPMKGHSHVYWYRQLPEEGLKFMVYLQKENIIDESGMPKERFSAEFPKEGPSILRIQQVVRGDSAAYFCASSPDRTSGNTIYFGEGSWLTVV.